Shown below are 3 T cell receptor beta chains from a single sample sequenced in a study of T-cell memory formation after mild COVID-19. TCRdb reprocessed the 5' RACE reads with MiXCR, giving one entry per CDR3 protein. Among approximately 500,000 distinct CDR3 sequences listed, roughly 23% were seen once. The sample taken for sequencing was PBMCs or a T cell subset sorted from them (not recorded which). The receptors here all came from an adult woman who had mild COVID-19 (a few samples of this study predate the infection). Cell type and time point are not known.

This clonotype was detected only a few times. V is TRBV29-1 and J is TRBJ2-1; no firm D call. Germline V gene sequence: CDR1 SQVTM, CDR2 ANQGSEA. V lost 6 bases and J lost 5, with 20 bases in between. The CDR3 length is 15 residues. The CDR3 DNA follows: TGCAGCGTCTCCCCCTTCAGCGCCGGTGACAATGAGCAGTTCTTC. It codes for CSVSPFSAGDNEQFF.

The chain has TRBV12-3 or TRBV12-4 and TRBJ2-1, with 7 bases identical to TRBD1. V was clipped by 6 bases and J by 9 bases; unmatched bases: 2. The CDR3 totals 11 residues. The CDR3 region is CASRTGREQFF. Here the CDR3 DNA reads TGTGCCAGCAGGACAGGGCGTGAGCAGTTCTTC.

This clonotype was counted a few times. The CDR3 is CASSQEFERGAPNDYEQYF. CDR3 nucleotide sequence: TGTGCCAGCAGCCAAGAGTTCGAGCGGGGGGCCCCCAACGACTACGAGCAGTACTTC. V usage is TRBV4-2 and J usage is TRBJ2-7; 9 bases align to TRBD2. Germline CDR1 and CDR2: LGHNA and YNFKEQ. After removal of 0 bases from V and 3 bases from J, the junction contained 15 bases not matched to a gene. CDR3 length: 19 residues.